This T cell receptor (beta chain) emerged from a study of identical twins. In TCRdb, the 5' RACE reads were re-called with MiXCR into one record per CDR3 protein. The table includes fewer than 800,000 distinct CDR3 sequences, around 7.4% detected once. This CDR3 comprises 13 residues. The germline gives CDR1 DFQATT, CDR2 SNEGSKA (reference sequence). This clonotype was seen more than once but under ten times. These data also formed part of another study, on yellow fever vaccine responses in identical twins.

The clonotype was recovered from a woman aged 18-29 years in good health. This sequence joins TRBV20-1 and TRBJ2-3; 9 nucleotides line up with TRBD2. Sequencing was performed on PBMCs. CDR3 protein: CRGSGSATDTQYF. The CDR3 nucleotides are TGCAGGGGTAGCGGGAGTGCGACAGATACGCAGTATTTT.